This is a list of T cell receptor beta chains from one sample in a study of cytomegalovirus exposure and HLA in healthy donors. TCRdb keeps only in-frame clones here, not all; method: immunoSEQ multiplex PCR. The sample includes 100,000 to 150,000 clones, 60% to 85% of them seen just once. Sequenced: PBMCs. The receptors were gathered from a man aged 25-40 years in good health and CMV-seronegative. CDR3s include the opening cysteine and the closing phenylalanine or tryptophan. The D gene is left open where the match is weak. Clone size is shown for a subset of rows, as once, few, many or a class of expanded clone.

d_call: TRBD2; clone_size: -; v_call: TRBV23-1; j_call: TRBJ2-5; cdr3_aa: CASPGLAGEIQETQYF; cdr3_nt: TGCGCCAGTCCTGGACTAGCGGGGGAAATTCAAGAGACCCAGTACTTC
d_call: TRBD1; clone_size: -; v_call: TRBV9; j_call: TRBJ1-2; cdr3_aa: CASSVSAGGAHGYTF; cdr3_nt: TGTGCCAGCAGCGTATCGGCAGGGGGCGCACATGGCTACACCTTC
d_call: TRBD1; clone_size: -; v_call: TRBV6-5; j_call: TRBJ1-5; cdr3_aa: CASSLGQGRQPQHF; cdr3_nt: TGTGCCAGCAGCTTAGGACAGGGTCGACAGCCCCAGCATTTT
d_call: -; clone_size: -; v_call: TRBV5-4; j_call: TRBJ1-1; cdr3_aa: CASSFQVNTEAFF; cdr3_nt: TGTGCCAGCAGCTTTCAGGTGAACACTGAAGCTTTCTTT
d_call: -; clone_size: -; v_call: TRBV7-9; j_call: TRBJ1-1; cdr3_aa: CATSGTLVMNTEAFF; cdr3_nt: TGTGCCACCTCCGGGACATTGGTGATGAACACTGAAGCTTTCTTT
d_call: TRBD1; clone_size: few; v_call: TRBV6-6; j_call: TRBJ2-7; cdr3_aa: CASSYPGQNYEQYF; cdr3_nt: TGTGCCAGCAGTTACCCGGGACAGAACTACGAGCAGTACTTC
d_call: TRBD2; clone_size: -; v_call: TRBV2; j_call: TRBJ2-3; cdr3_aa: CASSESPPSGSSTDTQYF; cdr3_nt: TGTGCCAGCAGTGAAAGCCCCCCTAGCGGGAGTAGCACAGATACGCAGTATTTT
d_call: -; clone_size: few; v_call: TRBV5-1; j_call: TRBJ2-7; cdr3_aa: CASSFRDNSYEQYF; cdr3_nt: TGCGCCAGCAGCTTCCGGGACAACTCCTACGAGCAGTACTTC
d_call: -; clone_size: -; v_call: TRBV28; j_call: TRBJ1-2; cdr3_aa: CASSSNQGGGYTF; cdr3_nt: TGTGCCAGCAGTTCCAATCAGGGTGGTGGCTACACCTTC
d_call: TRBD1; clone_size: -; v_call: TRBV6-1; j_call: TRBJ1-5; cdr3_aa: CASNRQGNQPQHF; cdr3_nt: TGTGCCAGCAATAGACAGGGGAATCAGCCCCAGCATTTT
d_call: -; clone_size: -; v_call: TRBV19; j_call: TRBJ1-1; cdr3_aa: CASSIDQGRGNTEAFF; cdr3_nt: TGTGCCAGTAGTATAGATCAGGGAAGGGGCAACACTGAAGCTTTCTTT
d_call: -; clone_size: -; v_call: TRBV18; j_call: TRBJ1-1; cdr3_aa: CASSTLDSPTEAFF; cdr3_nt: TGTGCCAGCTCAACGTTGGACAGTCCCACTGAAGCTTTCTTT
d_call: -; clone_size: -; v_call: TRBV4-3; j_call: TRBJ2-4; cdr3_aa: CASSQDRGADIQYF; cdr3_nt: TGCGCCAGCAGCCAAGATCGGGGGGCGGACATTCAGTACTTC
d_call: -; clone_size: -; v_call: TRBV28; j_call: TRBJ2-7; cdr3_aa: CASSRRGGALYEQYF; cdr3_nt: TGTGCCAGCAGTCGAAGGGGGGGGGCTCTCTACGAGCAGTACTTC
d_call: -; clone_size: -; v_call: TRBV7-8; j_call: TRBJ1-3; cdr3_aa: CASSLARLSGNTIYF; cdr3_nt: TGTGCCAGCAGCTTAGCGCGGCTCTCTGGAAACACCATATATTTT
d_call: TRBD2; clone_size: few; v_call: TRBV9; j_call: TRBJ2-7; cdr3_aa: CASSVGEGGVYEQYF; cdr3_nt: TGTGCCAGCAGCGTAGGGGAGGGAGGGGTCTACGAGCAGTACTTC
d_call: TRBD1; clone_size: -; v_call: TRBV5-1; j_call: TRBJ2-7; cdr3_aa: CASSFVTGGYEQYF; cdr3_nt: TGCGCCAGCAGCTTCGTGACAGGGGGCTACGAGCAGTACTTC
d_call: -; clone_size: -; v_call: TRBV7-3; j_call: TRBJ2-2; cdr3_aa: CASSSSPQGTGELFF; cdr3_nt: TGTGCCAGCAGCTCATCCCCCCAGGGGACCGGGGAGCTGTTTTTT
d_call: -; clone_size: -; v_call: TRBV28; j_call: TRBJ2-1; cdr3_aa: CASSSAGGAYNEQFF; cdr3_nt: TGTGCCAGCAGTTCCGCCGGCGGGGCCTACAATGAGCAGTTCTTC
d_call: TRBD2; clone_size: once; v_call: TRBV7-2; j_call: TRBJ2-7; cdr3_aa: CASSLVGRSSGREQYF; cdr3_nt: TGTGCCAGCAGCTTAGTCGGGCGGTCATCCGGGAGGGAGCAGTACTTC
d_call: -; clone_size: -; v_call: TRBV7-2; j_call: TRBJ1-1; cdr3_aa: CASRSGRRTEAFF; cdr3_nt: TGTGCCAGCAGGTCGGGGAGGAGAACTGAAGCTTTCTTT
d_call: TRBD2; clone_size: -; v_call: TRBV10-3; j_call: TRBJ2-1; cdr3_aa: CAISESTSGTYNEQFF; cdr3_nt: TGTGCCATCAGTGAGTCGACTAGCGGCACCTACAATGAGCAGTTCTTC
d_call: -; clone_size: -; v_call: TRBV7-9; j_call: TRBJ1-1; cdr3_aa: CASSLAYSEAFF; cdr3_nt: TGTGCCAGCAGCTTAGCCTATTCTGAAGCTTTCTTT
d_call: TRBD1; clone_size: few; v_call: TRBV10-3; j_call: TRBJ1-1; cdr3_aa: CAISRPGQMNTEAFF; cdr3_nt: TGTGCCATCAGCAGACCGGGACAGATGAACACTGAAGCTTTCTTT
d_call: TRBD1; clone_size: -; v_call: TRBV5-1; j_call: TRBJ1-2; cdr3_aa: CASSTGQENYGYTF; cdr3_nt: TGCGCCAGCAGCACGGGACAGGAGAACTATGGCTACACCTTC
d_call: -; clone_size: -; v_call: TRBV5-1; j_call: TRBJ1-1; cdr3_aa: CASSFPGDTEAFF; cdr3_nt: TGCGCCAGCAGCTTTCCAGGGGACACTGAAGCTTTCTTT
d_call: TRBD1; clone_size: few; v_call: TRBV6-5; j_call: TRBJ1-1; cdr3_aa: CASSLDRGWNTEAFF; cdr3_nt: TGTGCCAGCAGTCTGGACAGGGGATGGAACACTGAAGCTTTCTTT
d_call: -; clone_size: few; v_call: TRBV5-1; j_call: TRBJ1-2; cdr3_aa: CASSLKPSQGDYGYTF; cdr3_nt: TGCGCCAGCAGCTTAAAACCCTCACAGGGAGACTATGGCTACACCTTC
d_call: TRBD1; clone_size: once; v_call: TRBV28; j_call: TRBJ1-1; cdr3_aa: CASRDQGAGDTEAFF; cdr3_nt: TGTGCCAGCAGGGACCAGGGGGCGGGGGACACTGAAGCTTTCTTT
d_call: TRBD1; clone_size: -; v_call: TRBV7-2; j_call: TRBJ2-1; cdr3_aa: CASSYGTGAPYNEQFF; cdr3_nt: TGTGCCAGCAGCTATGGGACAGGGGCTCCCTACAATGAGCAGTTCTTC
d_call: -; clone_size: once; v_call: TRBV19; j_call: TRBJ1-5; cdr3_aa: CASCWTASNQPQHF; cdr3_nt: TGTGCCAGTTGCTGGACAGCTAGCAATCAGCCCCAGCATTTT
d_call: TRBD1; clone_size: -; v_call: TRBV27; j_call: TRBJ1-1; cdr3_aa: CASSSIDREKAFF; cdr3_nt: TGTGCCAGCAGTTCTATCGACAGGGAAAAAGCTTTCTTT
d_call: TRBD2; clone_size: -; v_call: TRBV15; j_call: TRBJ2-5; cdr3_aa: CATSSVRLAGETQYF; cdr3_nt: TGTGCCACCAGCTCCGTGCGACTAGCCGGGGAGACCCAGTACTTC
d_call: TRBD2; clone_size: -; v_call: TRBV4-2; j_call: TRBJ2-3; cdr3_aa: CASSQRSGGTPSNTDTQYF; cdr3_nt: TGTGCCAGCAGCCAACGGAGCGGGGGGACACCTAGCAACACAGATACGCAGTATTTT
d_call: TRBD1; clone_size: -; v_call: TRBV27; j_call: TRBJ1-2; cdr3_aa: CASSFLGGEGGYTF; cdr3_nt: TGTGCCAGCAGTTTCTTAGGGGGCGAGGGTGGCTACACCTTC
d_call: -; clone_size: few; v_call: TRBV15; j_call: TRBJ1-5; cdr3_aa: CATSRGIGDSNQPQHF; cdr3_nt: TGTGCCACCAGCAGAGGAATAGGGGATAGCAATCAGCCCCAGCATTTT
d_call: -; clone_size: few; v_call: TRBV5-1; j_call: TRBJ1-4; cdr3_aa: CASSLGTGNEKLFF; cdr3_nt: TGCGCCAGCAGCTTGGGCACAGGGAATGAAAAACTGTTTTTT
d_call: TRBD2; clone_size: -; v_call: TRBV10-3; j_call: TRBJ2-3; cdr3_aa: CAIRAGGADTQYF; cdr3_nt: TGTGCCATCAGAGCGGGAGGCGCAGATACGCAGTATTTT
d_call: -; clone_size: -; v_call: TRBV5-1; j_call: TRBJ2-2; cdr3_aa: CASSLEGADTGELFF; cdr3_nt: TGCGCCAGCAGCTTGGAAGGGGCGGATACCGGGGAGCTGTTTTTT
d_call: -; clone_size: -; v_call: TRBV11-3; j_call: TRBJ1-5; cdr3_aa: CASSSSQPQHF; cdr3_nt: TGTGCCAGCAGCTCCTCCCAGCCCCAGCATTTT
d_call: -; clone_size: -; v_call: TRBV6-1; j_call: TRBJ2-7; cdr3_aa: CASRAPGEQYF; cdr3_nt: TGTGCCAGCAGAGCTCCAGGGGAGCAGTACTTC
d_call: -; clone_size: -; v_call: TRBV7-2; j_call: TRBJ2-5; cdr3_aa: CASSLREAQYF; cdr3_nt: TGTGCCAGCAGCTTAAGGGAGGCCCAGTACTTC
d_call: -; clone_size: -; v_call: TRBV7-9; j_call: TRBJ2-3; cdr3_aa: CASSLGGEDTQYF; cdr3_nt: TGTGCCAGCAGCTTGGGGGGAGAGGATACGCAGTATTTT
d_call: TRBD1; clone_size: -; v_call: TRBV7-8; j_call: TRBJ1-5; cdr3_aa: CASSPDRVSNQPQHF; cdr3_nt: TGTGCCAGCAGCCCTGACAGGGTTAGCAATCAGCCCCAGCATTTT
d_call: TRBD1; clone_size: -; v_call: TRBV10-1; j_call: TRBJ2-7; cdr3_aa: CASSGTGTSYEQYF; cdr3_nt: TGCGCCAGCAGTGGGACAGGGACCTCCTACGAGCAGTACTTC
d_call: TRBD2; clone_size: -; v_call: TRBV9; j_call: TRBJ2-2; cdr3_aa: CASSVSPAGSYTGELFF; cdr3_nt: TGTGCCAGCAGCGTATCCCCAGCGGGATCATACACCGGGGAGCTGTTTTTT
d_call: TRBD1; clone_size: -; v_call: TRBV19; j_call: TRBJ2-7; cdr3_aa: CASSATGTGYHEQYF; cdr3_nt: TGTGCCAGTAGTGCCACCGGGACAGGGTACCACGAGCAGTACTTC
d_call: -; clone_size: -; v_call: TRBV7-8; j_call: TRBJ2-7; cdr3_aa: CASTAEGASYEQYF; cdr3_nt: TGTGCCAGCACCGCGGAGGGGGCTTCCTACGAGCAGTACTTC
d_call: -; clone_size: -; v_call: TRBV5-6; j_call: TRBJ2-7; cdr3_aa: CASSPGAYEQYF; cdr3_nt: TGTGCCAGCAGCCCCGGGGCCTACGAGCAGTACTTC
d_call: -; clone_size: -; v_call: TRBV28; j_call: TRBJ2-2; cdr3_aa: CASSSGPSPGELFF; cdr3_nt: TGTGCCAGCAGTTCTGGCCCCTCTCCCGGGGAGCTGTTTTTT